These T cell receptor beta chains were read from a single sample in a study of blood T cells in healthy people across ages. MiXCR, run by TCRdb on the 5' RACE reads, gives a single entry per CDR3 protein. The sample has about 1.1 million distinct CDR3 sequences, 30% to 40% seen once. The sample consisted of blood. Source of these receptors: a man younger than 35 in good health. Both conserved end residues are trimmed from each CDR3.

v_call: TRBV28
j_call: TRBJ2-2
cdr3_aa: AGGRWGTGELF

v_call: TRBV12-3/TRBV12-4
j_call: TRBJ2-3
cdr3_aa: ASTLGLGDTQY

v_call: TRBV29-1
j_call: TRBJ2-3
cdr3_aa: TTARRSTDTQY

v_call: TRBV2
j_call: TRBJ1-1
cdr3_aa: ASSIRQGWTEAF

v_call: TRBV7-9
j_call: TRBJ1-1
cdr3_aa: ASSALTLREAF

v_call: TRBV2
j_call: TRBJ2-5
cdr3_aa: ASSEFLGQWETQY

v_call: TRBV3-1
j_call: TRBJ1-4
cdr3_aa: ASEGVREKLF

v_call: TRBV12-3/TRBV12-4
j_call: TRBJ1-2
cdr3_aa: ASSVNQGANYGYT

v_call: TRBV19
j_call: TRBJ2-7
cdr3_aa: ASSTFEGQY

v_call: TRBV5-1
j_call: TRBJ2-3
cdr3_aa: ASSPTLTGGSTDTQY

v_call: TRBV7-2
j_call: TRBJ1-1
cdr3_aa: ANSVGGWDTEAF

v_call: TRBV12-3/TRBV12-4
j_call: TRBJ1-1
cdr3_aa: ASCNRGDTEAF

v_call: TRBV20-1
j_call: NA
cdr3_aa: SARVIGQETQF

v_call: TRBV20-1
j_call: TRBJ1-4
cdr3_aa: SARQGSNEKLF

v_call: TRBV3-1
j_call: TRBJ2-6
cdr3_aa: ASSTRQDLNVLT

v_call: TRBV4-2
j_call: TRBJ1-4
cdr3_aa: ASSRDRRDEKLF

v_call: TRBV25-1
j_call: TRBJ1-1
cdr3_aa: ASSALTHLNTEAF

v_call: TRBV2
j_call: TRBJ2-3
cdr3_aa: ASSFITIMDRGRDVPDTQY

v_call: TRBV5-1
j_call: TRBJ1-1
cdr3_aa: ASSRSAVNTEAF

v_call: TRBV29-1
j_call: TRBJ2-1
cdr3_aa: SVLDRTTYNEQF

v_call: TRBV29-1
j_call: TRBJ1-2
cdr3_aa: SVVAEGGYGYT

v_call: TRBV30
j_call: TRBJ1-3
cdr3_aa: AWHHPTGSGNTIY

v_call: TRBV20-1
j_call: TRBJ1-2
cdr3_aa: SAKGGNYGYT